The 11 T cell receptor beta chains given below trace back to one sample, sequenced in a study of cytomegalovirus exposure and HLA in healthy donors. The PCR had 60 Vbeta and 13 Jbeta primers. Measured with immunoSEQ multiplex PCR; TCRdb has only the in-frame clones, and not every one. The profile shows 150,000 to 200,000 clones, 85% of them singletons. Source material: PBMCs. These TCRs come from a man aged 25 to 40 in good health and CMV-seropositive.

This chain uses TRBV6-5 with TRBJ2-1, with 7 bases fitting TRBD1. The V and J ends lost 5 bases and 4 bases, in that order; junction bases with no gene match: 5. Germline V CDR1 and CDR2: MNHEY, SVGAGI. The CDR3 has 14 residues. CDR3 DNA sequence: TGTGCCAGCAGTCATCGGGACAGATACAATGAGCAGTTCTTC. Amino acids: CASSHRDRYNEQFF.

This chain links TRBV4-2 with TRBJ1-5; D is ambiguous. The length of the CDR3 is 16 residues. CDR1 is LGHNA, CDR2 YNFKEQ, per germline. The V end lost 0 bases, the J end lost 2 bases, and 11 bases lay between the germline ends. The CDR3 bases are TGTGCCAGCAGCCAAGATGCCGGGGAGGGCAATCAGCCCCAGCATTTT. It yields the protein CASSQDAGEGNQPQHF.

The count of this clone is one. This chain connects TRBV9 to TRBJ1-2, with D possibly matching TRBD1 (6 bases). This CDR3 is 16 amino acids long. V was clipped by 3 bases and J by 2 bases, with 17 bases between them. The germline V gene has CDR1 SGDLS and CDR2 YYNGEE. Here the CDR3 reads CASSEPRGHINYGYTF. CDR3 DNA sequence: TGTGCCAGCAGCGAGCCCCGGGGACACATAAACTATGGCTACACCTTC.

This chain uses TRBV27 with TRBJ2-1, with TRBD2 matching over 7 bases. The CDR3 has 14 residues. CDR1 is MNHEY and CDR2 is SMNVEV in the germline V gene (reference sequence). With 6 bases clipped from V and 5 bases from J, the junction kept 7 bases outside the gene matches. The CDR3 reads CASSPTSTNNEQFF. In DNA, the CDR3 is TGTGCCAGCAGCCCGACTAGCACCAACAATGAGCAGTTCTTC.

The genes are TRBV27 and TRBJ2-1, with D hard to call. V lost 8 bases to trimming and J lost 8 bases, with 22 bases between them. Per germline, CDR1 MNHEY and CDR2 SMNVEV (reference sequence). This CDR3 region has 15 residues. The CDR3 nucleotides read TGTGCCAGCCACCCTCTGGCACCTTCCAACCATGAGCAGTTCTTC. Translated, it gives CASHPLAPSNHEQFF.

This clone occurred once. The chain has TRBV2 and TRBJ1-5, with TRBD1 matching 9 bases. Germline CDR1 and CDR2: SNHLY and FYNNEI. J gave up 6 bases and V 1 base, and 1 base lay outside the gene matches. This CDR3 has 14 residues. In DNA form, the CDR3 reads TGTGCCAGCAGTGAAGGGACAGGGGTTCAGCCCCAGCATTTT. Its protein product is CASSEGTGVQPQHF.

The chain has TRBV30 and TRBJ2-7, with 10 positions matching TRBD2. Germline V lookup: CDR1 GTSNPN, CDR2 SVGIG (reference sequence). The CDR3 has 17 amino acids. Unmatched junction bases numbered 14, after V lost 2 bases and J lost 4 bases. The CDR3 sequence is CAWSLTTRLAGVYEQYF. Here the CDR3 DNA reads TGTGCCTGGAGTCTCACAACCCGTCTAGCGGGAGTTTACGAGCAGTACTTC.

The V gene is TRBV6-1, the J gene TRBJ1-1, with 7 bases that match TRBD1. Germline lookup yields CDR1 MNHNS and CDR2 SASEGT. V lost 4 bases to trimming and J lost 4 bases; unmatched junction nucleotides: 12. This CDR3 has 16 amino acids. The CDR3 sequence is CASSVTGTVWGTEAFF. The CDR3 nucleotides read TGTGCCAGCAGTGTGACAGGGACCGTCTGGGGCACTGAAGCTTTCTTT.

V gene TRBV30 combines with J gene TRBJ2-3; TRBD1 is a possible D gene (5 bases). CDR1 GTSNPN and CDR2 SVGIG come from the germline V gene (reference sequence). V was pared by 6 bases and J by 6 bases, with 19 bases between. CDR3 size: 14 residues. The CDR3 loop reads CACFRAGPADTQYF. As DNA, the CDR3 is TGTGCCTGTTTTAGGGCAGGGCCCGCGGATACGCAGTATTTT.

The V gene is TRBV7-3, the J gene TRBJ1-1, with D tentatively TRBD1 (5 bases). The CDR3 extends over 14 amino acids. Between the trimmed V and J ends, which lost 2 bases and 4 bases, there was a span of 11 bases. Germline V CDR1 and CDR2: SGHTA, FQGTGA. For the CDR3, the DNA is TGTGCCAGCAGCTTAGACGGGGGGTTCACTGAAGCTTTCTTT. This codes for CASSLDGGFTEAFF.

This sequence joins TRBV27 and TRBJ1-3; D may be TRBD1 (5 bases). Germline CDR1 is MNHEY and CDR2 is SMNVEV (reference sequence). This CDR3 has 16 amino acids. Trimming stripped 4 bases from V and 0 bases from J, with 13 bases between. The CDR3 coding sequence is TGTGCCAGCAGTTCTCACGGGGGAGGCTCTGGAAACACCATATATTTT. Translation gives CASSSHGGGSGNTIYF.